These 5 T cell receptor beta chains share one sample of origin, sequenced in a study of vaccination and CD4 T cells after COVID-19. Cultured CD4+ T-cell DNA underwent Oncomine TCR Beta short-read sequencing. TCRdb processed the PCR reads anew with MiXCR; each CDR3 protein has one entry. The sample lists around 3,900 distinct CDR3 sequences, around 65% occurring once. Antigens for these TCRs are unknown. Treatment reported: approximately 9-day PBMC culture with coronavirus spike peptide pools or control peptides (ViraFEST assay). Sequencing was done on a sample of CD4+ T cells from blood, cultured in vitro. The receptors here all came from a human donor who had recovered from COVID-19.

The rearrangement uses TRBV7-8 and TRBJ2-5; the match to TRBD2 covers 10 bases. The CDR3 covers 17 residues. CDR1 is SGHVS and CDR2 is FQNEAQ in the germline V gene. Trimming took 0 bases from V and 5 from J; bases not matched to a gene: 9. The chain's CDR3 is CASSLAWLASGGETQYF. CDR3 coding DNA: TGTGCCAGCAGCTTAGCTTGGTTGGCTAGCGGGGGTGAGACCCAGTACTTC.

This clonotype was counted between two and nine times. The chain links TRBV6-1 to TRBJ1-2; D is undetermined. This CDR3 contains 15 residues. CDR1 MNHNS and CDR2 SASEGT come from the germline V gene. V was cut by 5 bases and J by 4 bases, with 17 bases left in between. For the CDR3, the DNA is TGTGCCAGCAGTATCGGACGTCTGGGTCCCTATGGCTACACCTTC. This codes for CASSIGRLGPYGYTF.

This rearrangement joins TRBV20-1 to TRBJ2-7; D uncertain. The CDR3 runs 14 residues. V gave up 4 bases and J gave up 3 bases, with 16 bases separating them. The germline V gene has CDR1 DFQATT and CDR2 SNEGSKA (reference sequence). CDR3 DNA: TGCAGTGCTAAAGGGCCGACCAAGGACTACGAGCAGTACTTC. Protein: CSAKGPTKDYEQYF.

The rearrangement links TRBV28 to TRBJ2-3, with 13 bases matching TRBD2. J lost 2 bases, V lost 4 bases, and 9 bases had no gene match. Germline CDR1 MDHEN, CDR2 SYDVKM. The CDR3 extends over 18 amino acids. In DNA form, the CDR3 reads TGTGCCAGCAGTTGGGGGGGACTAGCGGGGATTTCCACAGATACGCAGTATTTT. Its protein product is CASSWGGLAGISTDTQYF.

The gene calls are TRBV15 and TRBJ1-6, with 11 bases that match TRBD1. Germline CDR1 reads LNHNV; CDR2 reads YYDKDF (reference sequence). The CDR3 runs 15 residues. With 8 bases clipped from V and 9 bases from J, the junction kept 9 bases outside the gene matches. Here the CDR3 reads CATAQGTGGISPLHF. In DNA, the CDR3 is TGTGCCACCGCCCAGGGGACAGGGGGAATTTCACCCCTCCACTTT.